This is a list of T cell receptor beta chains from one sample in a study of T-cell memory formation after mild COVID-19. TCRdb reprocessed the 5' RACE reads via MiXCR and lists one record per CDR3 protein. Of hundreds of thousands of distinct CDR3 sequences listed, approximately 15% are singletons. Sequencing was carried out using PBMCs or a T cell subset sorted from them (not recorded which). Receptors were obtained from an adult woman who had mild COVID-19 (a few samples of this study predate the infection). Cell type and time point are not known. The CDR3 runs from the conserved cysteine through the conserved F or W. The D gene is left open where the match is weak. Where a row states a size, it is once, few, many or the class of an expanded clone; other rows omit it.

J gene: TRBJ2-7; D gene: NA; V gene: TRBV12-3/TRBV12-4; clone size: many; CDR3 DNA: TGTGCCAGCAGTCTTACGACAGTCGAGCAGTACTTC; CDR3 protein: CASSLTTVEQYF
J gene: TRBJ2-1; D gene: NA; V gene: TRBV10-3; clone size: few; CDR3 DNA: TGTGCCATCAGTGAGTCAAACCGACACAATGAGCAGTTCTTC; CDR3 protein: CAISESNRHNEQFF
J gene: TRBJ2-3; D gene: TRBD2; V gene: TRBV20-1; clone size: NA; CDR3 DNA: TGCAGTGCTAGATCTGGCGGGAGTGGCCCAGATACGCAGTATTTT; CDR3 protein: CSARSGGSGPDTQYF
J gene: TRBJ2-3; D gene: TRBD2; V gene: TRBV4-2; clone size: NA; CDR3 DNA: TGTGCCAGCAGCCAAGCTCTAACTAGCGGGGGGGCAGATACGCAGTATTTT; CDR3 protein: CASSQALTSGGADTQYF
J gene: TRBJ1-2; D gene: NA; V gene: TRBV6-5; clone size: NA; CDR3 DNA: TGTGCCAGCACCGCAGGGAGGTCCTATGGCTACACCTTC; CDR3 protein: CASTAGRSYGYTF
J gene: TRBJ1-5; D gene: NA; V gene: TRBV5-6; clone size: few; CDR3 DNA: TGTGCCAGCAGCTTGGAGCGTTCGAGCAATCAGCCCCAGCATTTT; CDR3 protein: CASSLERSSNQPQHF
J gene: TRBJ2-3; D gene: NA; V gene: TRBV29-1; clone size: few; CDR3 DNA: TGCAGCGCCACGGAGAGCACAGATACGCAGTATTTT; CDR3 protein: CSATESTDTQYF
J gene: TRBJ2-3; D gene: NA; V gene: TRBV7-6; clone size: many; CDR3 DNA: TGTGCCAGCAGCTTAACGACAGAGACAGATACGCAGTATTTT; CDR3 protein: CASSLTTETDTQYF
J gene: TRBJ2-6; D gene: NA; V gene: TRBV6-5; clone size: few; CDR3 DNA: TGTGCCAGCAGTCGACAGCACTACTCTGGGGCCAACGTCCTGACTTTC; CDR3 protein: CASSRQHYSGANVLTF
J gene: TRBJ1-1; D gene: NA; V gene: TRBV12-3/TRBV12-4; clone size: NA; CDR3 DNA: TGTGCCAGCAGTTTGAGTATTAACTTGGGCGAAGCTTTCTTT; CDR3 protein: CASSLSINLGEAFF
J gene: TRBJ2-1; D gene: TRBD2; V gene: TRBV5-5; clone size: many; CDR3 DNA: TGTGCCAGCAGCTTGGTCCCCGGGAGGAGTCATGGTGAGCAGTTCTTC; CDR3 protein: CASSLVPGRSHGEQFF
J gene: TRBJ2-4; D gene: NA; V gene: TRBV5-6; clone size: NA; CDR3 DNA: TGTGCCAGCAACTCTCGACCAGGAATTCAGTACTTC; CDR3 protein: CASNSRPGIQYF
J gene: TRBJ2-3; D gene: TRBD2; V gene: TRBV4-3; clone size: NA; CDR3 DNA: TGCGCCAGCAGCCAAGATGATCAAGGGACTAGCGGGAGGGTATATACGCAGTATTTT; CDR3 protein: CASSQDDQGTSGRVYTQYF
J gene: TRBJ1-1; D gene: NA; V gene: TRBV5-1; clone size: few; CDR3 DNA: TGCGCCAGCACCCTAGGGGGGACTGAAGCTTTCTTT; CDR3 protein: CASTLGGTEAFF
J gene: TRBJ1-1; D gene: NA; V gene: TRBV4-3; clone size: NA; CDR3 DNA: TGCGCCAGCAGCCAAGACCTAGGGTACCGATACACTGAAGCTTTCTTT; CDR3 protein: CASSQDLGYRYTEAFF
J gene: TRBJ1-1; D gene: NA; V gene: TRBV27; clone size: NA; CDR3 DNA: TGTGCCAGCAGTTCCGCCCCCGACAGGCCAAGGGCCCACACTGAAGCTTTCTTT; CDR3 protein: CASSSAPDRPRAHTEAFF
J gene: TRBJ1-2; D gene: TRBD1; V gene: TRBV6-5; clone size: few; CDR3 DNA: TGTGCCAGCAGGACGGGACAGGGGAGTTATGGCTACACCTTC; CDR3 protein: CASRTGQGSYGYTF
J gene: TRBJ1-6; D gene: NA; V gene: TRBV27; clone size: few; CDR3 DNA: TGTGCCAGCAGTTTACGGGTCCCAGGGAGCTCCTATAATTCACCCCTCCACTTT; CDR3 protein: CASSLRVPGSSYNSPLHF
J gene: TRBJ2-3; D gene: NA; V gene: TRBV7-3; clone size: NA; CDR3 DNA: TGTGCCAGCAGCGCTAGCGCCGATACGCAGTATTTT; CDR3 protein: CASSASADTQYF
J gene: TRBJ2-7; D gene: TRBD2; V gene: TRBV2; clone size: NA; CDR3 DNA: TGTGCCAGCAGTGATTTTAGCGGGGGCTCCTACGAGCAGTACTTC; CDR3 protein: CASSDFSGGSYEQYF
J gene: TRBJ2-2; D gene: NA; V gene: TRBV6-2/TRBV6-3; clone size: NA; CDR3 DNA: TGTGCCAGCAACTTCGGGACTTGGAACACCGGGGAGCTGTTTTTT; CDR3 protein: CASNFGTWNTGELFF
J gene: TRBJ2-5; D gene: NA; V gene: TRBV6-5; clone size: NA; CDR3 DNA: TGTGTTAGTTGGGCCGAAGAGACCCAGTACTTC; CDR3 protein: CVSWAEETQYF
J gene: TRBJ2-1; D gene: NA; V gene: TRBV29-1; clone size: few; CDR3 DNA: TGCAGCGTTGCCACAGGGCCGAGCTCCTACAATGAGCAGTTCTTC; CDR3 protein: CSVATGPSSYNEQFF
J gene: TRBJ1-1; D gene: NA; V gene: TRBV5-6; clone size: few; CDR3 DNA: TGTGCCAGCAGCCTCCCCGGGGGCGTAGCCACTGAAGCTTTCTTT; CDR3 protein: CASSLPGGVATEAFF
J gene: TRBJ2-3; D gene: TRBD1; V gene: TRBV29-1; clone size: NA; CDR3 DNA: TGCAGCGTTGCGGGACAGGGGGCGCCCGGAGATACGCAGTATTTT; CDR3 protein: CSVAGQGAPGDTQYF
J gene: TRBJ2-7; D gene: TRBD2; V gene: TRBV29-1; clone size: NA; CDR3 DNA: TGCAGCGTCAAGGGAGCGGGGGGATACGAGCAGTACTTC; CDR3 protein: CSVKGAGGYEQYF
J gene: TRBJ2-7; D gene: NA; V gene: TRBV11-2; clone size: NA; CDR3 DNA: TGTGCCAGCAGCTTCGTGGTCGACAGCTCCTACGAGCAGTACTTC; CDR3 protein: CASSFVVDSSYEQYF
J gene: TRBJ2-7; D gene: TRBD1; V gene: TRBV4-2; clone size: few; CDR3 DNA: TGTGCCAGCAGCCAAGAGCGACAGGGCCTATACGAGCAGTACTTC; CDR3 protein: CASSQERQGLYEQYF
J gene: TRBJ2-1; D gene: NA; V gene: TRBV6-5; clone size: few; CDR3 DNA: TGTGCCAGCAGTTATGGTAGTTCCTCCGCGAATGAGCAGTTCTTC; CDR3 protein: CASSYGSSSANEQFF
J gene: TRBJ2-7; D gene: TRBD1; V gene: TRBV6-5; clone size: many; CDR3 DNA: TGTGCCAGCAGTTACTATCGGACAGGGCACGAGCAGTACTTC; CDR3 protein: CASSYYRTGHEQYF
J gene: TRBJ2-3; D gene: TRBD2; V gene: TRBV7-7; clone size: NA; CDR3 DNA: TGTGCTAGCAGCTTAACTAGCGGGAGCGATACGCAGTATTTT; CDR3 protein: CASSLTSGSDTQYF
J gene: TRBJ1-5; D gene: TRBD1; V gene: TRBV12-3/TRBV12-4; clone size: NA; CDR3 DNA: TGTGCCAGCAGTTCGACGGACAGGGGGCCCCAGCATTTT; CDR3 protein: CASSSTDRGPQHF
J gene: TRBJ2-7; D gene: TRBD2; V gene: TRBV5-5; clone size: NA; CDR3 DNA: TGTGCCAGCAGTCTCAGAGGGCTAGCGGGTTACTACGAGCAGTACTTC; CDR3 protein: CASSLRGLAGYYEQYF
J gene: TRBJ1-5; D gene: NA; V gene: TRBV15; clone size: few; CDR3 DNA: TGTGCCACCAGCAGAGATCGGCCAAGAAGCAATCAGCCCCAGCATTTT; CDR3 protein: CATSRDRPRSNQPQHF
J gene: TRBJ2-7; D gene: TRBD2; V gene: TRBV3-1; clone size: NA; CDR3 DNA: TGTGCCAGCAGCCCGCGAGGAGCTAGCGGGGGACCTTACTACGAGCAGTACTTC; CDR3 protein: CASSPRGASGGPYYEQYF
J gene: TRBJ2-7; D gene: NA; V gene: TRBV18; clone size: few; CDR3 DNA: TGTGCCAGCTCACCTGCGACGCGCGAGCAGTACTTC; CDR3 protein: CASSPATREQYF
J gene: TRBJ2-7; D gene: TRBD2; V gene: TRBV5-1; clone size: few; CDR3 DNA: TGCGCCAGCAGCTTGGAAGCGGGGCCTGGCTACGAGCAGTACTTC; CDR3 protein: CASSLEAGPGYEQYF
J gene: TRBJ1-5; D gene: TRBD1; V gene: TRBV5-6; clone size: NA; CDR3 DNA: TGTGCCAGCAGCTACGGGAGGGGGCTTCAGCCCCAGCATTTT; CDR3 protein: CASSYGRGLQPQHF
J gene: TRBJ2-7; D gene: TRBD1; V gene: TRBV6-2/TRBV6-3; clone size: NA; CDR3 DNA: TGTGCCAGCAGTTTTGCCGGGACAGGGGGAGACGGGGCCTACGAGCAGTACTTC; CDR3 protein: CASSFAGTGGDGAYEQYF
J gene: TRBJ2-1; D gene: TRBD2; V gene: TRBV7-9; clone size: NA; CDR3 DNA: TGTGCCAGCAGCTTATTCCTAGCGGACAATGAGCAGTTCTTC; CDR3 protein: CASSLFLADNEQFF
J gene: TRBJ2-3; D gene: NA; V gene: TRBV5-5; clone size: few; CDR3 DNA: TGTGCCAGCAGCTTGCGAGGAAATACGCAGTATTTT; CDR3 protein: CASSLRGNTQYF
J gene: TRBJ2-5; D gene: TRBD2; V gene: TRBV5-4; clone size: once; CDR3 DNA: TGTGCCAGCAGCCAAGGGACTAGGGGCGGGAAAGAGACCCAGTACTTC; CDR3 protein: CASSQGTRGGKETQYF
J gene: TRBJ2-7; D gene: NA; V gene: TRBV7-9; clone size: NA; CDR3 DNA: TGTGCCAGCAGCCTCATGGGAGACGAGCAGTACTTC; CDR3 protein: CASSLMGDEQYF
J gene: TRBJ1-1; D gene: NA; V gene: TRBV20-1; clone size: few; CDR3 DNA: TGCAGTGCTGCCCCCGGGACCCATGAGTTTTATGAAGCTTTCTTT; CDR3 protein: CSAAPGTHEFYEAFF
J gene: TRBJ2-2; D gene: NA; V gene: TRBV6-2/TRBV6-3; clone size: few; CDR3 DNA: TGTGCCAGCATTAGGGACACCGGGGAGCTGTTTTTT; CDR3 protein: CASIRDTGELFF
J gene: TRBJ2-5; D gene: TRBD1; V gene: TRBV12-3/TRBV12-4; clone size: few; CDR3 DNA: TGTGCCAGCAGGCTGAAGGACAGGGACGAGACCCAGTACTTC; CDR3 protein: CASRLKDRDETQYF
J gene: TRBJ2-7; D gene: NA; V gene: TRBV12-3/TRBV12-4; clone size: NA; CDR3 DNA: TGTGCCAGCAGTTGGCTTCATAACGAGAAGTACTTC; CDR3 protein: CASSWLHNEKYF
J gene: TRBJ1-1; D gene: TRBD1; V gene: TRBV7-8; clone size: NA; CDR3 DNA: TGTGCCAGCAGCCTCCCCCCCAGGGACAGACGGTCCCTGAACACTGAAGCTTTCTTT; CDR3 protein: CASSLPPRDRRSLNTEAFF
J gene: TRBJ2-5; D gene: TRBD2; V gene: TRBV7-2; clone size: few; CDR3 DNA: TGTGCCAGCAGCCCAACACGGCTAGCGGGGGGGCTGGTGGAGACCCAGTACTTC; CDR3 protein: CASSPTRLAGGLVETQYF
J gene: TRBJ2-3; D gene: TRBD1; V gene: TRBV5-1; clone size: few; CDR3 DNA: TGCGCCAGCAGCTCTGGGTTTCCTTGGTCGGGACAGGACACAGATACGCAGTATTTT; CDR3 protein: CASSSGFPWSGQDTDTQYF
J gene: TRBJ2-5; D gene: TRBD2; V gene: TRBV4-3; clone size: NA; CDR3 DNA: TGCGCCAGCAGCCACACCCACGTCCCGGGACTAGCGGGACCCCGGCCCGAGACCCAGTACTTC; CDR3 protein: CASSHTHVPGLAGPRPETQYF